Shown below are 27 T cell receptor beta chains from a single sample sequenced in a study of vaccination effects on CD4 cells after COVID-19. Their antigen targets remain unknown. The table came from immunoSEQ multiplex PCR; TCRdb's copy has only in-frame clones and leaves some out. Among just under 65,000 clones listed, roughly 80% were seen once. Sequencing in the ViraFEST assay came after antigen-specific CD4+ T cells had been expanded with viral peptide pools, which were used to stimulate PBMC. Culture lasted about 10 days before CD4+ T cell isolation. Previously uninfected by SARS-CoV-2, the vaccine recipients also showed negative nucleocapsid antibodies. The sequencing here drew on CD4+ T cells from PBMCs cultured with HCoV-OC43 spike peptides, taken before COVID-19 vaccination. Subset reported: HCoV-OC43 spike overlapping peptide pool stimulation. Source of these receptors: a human donor who received a COVID-19 vaccine.

This clone came up a few times. This rearrangement joins TRBV7-6 to TRBJ2-5, with 7 positions matching TRBD1. J gave up 5 bases and V 1 base, and 7 bases lay outside the gene matches. This CDR3 is built from 15 residues. Germline V gene lookup returns CDR1 SGHVS and CDR2 FNYEAQ. The CDR3 region has the DNA TGTGCCAGCAGCTTAGGACAGGGTAATTGGGAGACCCAGTACTTC. It is translated as CASSLGQGNWETQYF.

This clone was recorded a few times. The V and J genes are TRBV5-1 and TRBJ1-2; D perhaps matches TRBD1 (5 bases). The CDR3 runs 14 residues. V lost 0 bases and J 8 bases, leaving 14 bases between the germline ends. CDR1 SGHRS and CDR2 YFSETQ come from the germline V gene. CDR3 nucleotides: TGCGCCAGCAGCTTGGAAGGGGCAGTACAAGGCTACACCTTC. It encodes CASSLEGAVQGYTF.

The V call is TRBV6-5, the J call TRBJ1-5; TRBD1 might be the D (5 bases). CDR1 and CDR2 (germline): MNHEY, SVGAGI. V was trimmed by 0 bases and J by 4 bases, leaving 13 bases between them. The CDR3 runs to 16 residues. The CDR3 nucleotides are TGTGCCAGCAGTTACTCCGGGAGGGGCGAGAATCAGCCCCAGCATTTT. Amino acid sequence: CASSYSGRGENQPQHF.

The V gene is TRBV12-3 or TRBV12-4, the J gene TRBJ1-2; 9 bases line up with TRBD1. This CDR3 contains 13 residues. Trimming took 7 bases from V and 6 from J; bases not matched to a gene: 6. Written as DNA, the CDR3 is TGTGCCAGCACCGCCCGGACAGGGGATGGCTACACCTTC. Its translation is CASTARTGDGYTF.

The chain joins TRBV7-2 to TRBJ1-1, with no clear D. Germline-derived CDR1 and CDR2 are SGHTA and FQGNSA. The CDR3 is 13 amino acids. V was trimmed by 1 base and J by 0 bases, leaving 3 bases between them. The CDR3 coding sequence is TGTGCCAGCAGCTTAGTGGTGAACACTGAAGCTTTCTTT. Translated: CASSLVVNTEAFF.

The V gene is TRBV10-3, the J gene TRBJ1-1, with D hard to call. CDR3 length equals 12 residues. V lost 0 bases and J lost 4, with 3 bases in between. Looked up from germline, CDR1 is ENHRY and CDR2 is SYGVKD. The CDR3 region is CAISESSTEAFF. CDR3 nucleotide sequence: TGTGCCATCAGTGAGTCGAGCACTGAAGCTTTCTTT.

The chain links TRBV9 to TRBJ2-5, with D perhaps being TRBD1 or TRBD2 (5 bases each). The ends were cut back, 4 bases at V and 5 bases at J, with 12 bases in the middle. CDR1 SGDLS and CDR2 YYNGEE come from the germline V gene. The CDR3 loop spans 13 amino acids. The CDR3 bases are TGTGCCAGCAGCTCGGGGCAGAGGGAGACCCAGTACTTC. Translating it yields CASSSGQRETQYF.

The rearrangement links TRBV7-8 to TRBJ2-7; TRBD2 aligns across 8 bases. The V gene end was trimmed by 5 bases and the J gene end by 4 bases; junction bases not matched to a gene: 13. Looked up from germline, CDR1 is SGHVS and CDR2 is FQNEAQ. The CDR3 is 16 amino acids. CDR3 protein: CASSELGTSASYEQYV. The CDR3 nucleotides are TGTGCCAGCAGCGAACTCGGGACTAGTGCTTCGTACGAGCAGTACGTC.

V gene TRBV6-6 combines with J gene TRBJ1-3; TRBD1 matches at 9 bases. The CDR3 extends over 15 amino acids. The germline gives CDR1 MNHNY, CDR2 SVGAGI (reference sequence). Unmatched junction bases numbered 6, after V lost 5 bases and J lost 4 bases. The CDR3 spells CASSLQGAVGNTIYF. The CDR3 coding sequence is TGTGCCAGCAGTCTACAGGGGGCGGTAGGAAACACCATATATTTT.

The chain links TRBV6-5 to TRBJ2-5; TRBD1 matches 7 bases. The V gene end was trimmed by 6 bases and the J gene end by 2 bases; junction bases not matched to a gene: 9. CDR1 MNHEY and CDR2 SVGAGI come from the germline V gene. The CDR3 is 15 residues long. CDR3 coding DNA: TGTGCCAGCAGGCGACAGGGTAATTTTCAAGAGACCCAGTACTTC. Encoded protein: CASRRQGNFQETQYF.

The V and J genes are TRBV10-3 and TRBJ1-6; a possible D gene is TRBD1 (5 bases). In germline, CDR1 is ENHRY, CDR2 SYGVKD. The CDR3 consists of 16 residues. V lost 4 bases and J lost 11, with 21 bases in between. CDR3 sequence reads: CAISAGVGRALTPLHF. The DNA for the CDR3 is TGTGCCATCAGTGCGGGCGTGGGCAGGGCTCTTACACCCCTCCACTTT.

The rearrangement uses TRBV21-1 and TRBJ2-7; TRBD2, the D gene given by the table, was not confirmed from the DNA. TRBV21-1 is labeled a pseudogene. This CDR3 comprises 14 residues. The CDR3 is CARAPGNSPYEQYV. CDR3 coding DNA: TGTGCCAGGGCCCCGGGGAATAGTCCCTACGAGCAGTACGTC.

The V and J genes are TRBV28 and TRBJ2-7; 13 bases align to TRBD2. The CDR3 has 16 residues. CDR1 is MDHEN, CDR2 SYDVKM, per germline. J was trimmed by 4 bases and V by 5 bases; bases with no gene match: 8. CDR3 amino acids: CASSTQGLAGTYEQYV. The CDR3 coding sequence is TGTGCCAGCAGTACCCAGGGACTAGCGGGGACGTACGAGCAGTACGTC.

The V gene is TRBV5-1, the J gene TRBJ1-4, with D possibly matching TRBD1 (5 bases). The CDR3 length is 14 residues. V was shortened by 3 bases and J by 8 bases, with 14 bases between the two germline ends. Germline CDR1 is SGHRS and CDR2 is YFSETQ. The CDR3, as DNA: TGCGCCAGCAGCTCCCCAGGGCGACAAGAAAAACTGTTTTTT. Protein product: CASSSPGRQEKLFF.

The chain joins TRBV7-2 to TRBJ1-5; D remains ambiguous. The CDR3 has 14 residues. Between the trimmed V and J ends, which lost 4 bases and 5 bases, there was a span of 12 bases. Looked up from germline, CDR1 is SGHTA and CDR2 is FQGNSA. This CDR3 is CASSSRSGDQPQHF. The CDR3 DNA sequence: TGTGCCAGCAGCTCAAGGTCCGGAGATCAGCCCCAGCATTTT.

This sequence joins TRBV28 and TRBJ1-4; no definite D call. The V gene lost 0 bases and the J gene lost 3 bases, with 8 bases spanning the gap. Germline assignment: CDR1 MDHEN and CDR2 SYDVKM. There are 15 residues in the CDR3. The CDR3 nucleotides are TGTGCCAGCAGTTTATGGAGTCAGGCTAATGAAAAACTGTTTTTT. This sequence encodes CASSLWSQANEKLFF.

The chain carries TRBV2 and TRBJ2-3, with TRBD2 matching 8 bases. The J segment lost 4 bases and the V segment lost 8 bases, leaving 5 bases of the junction unmatched. Germline loops: CDR1 SNHLY, CDR2 FYNNEI. There are 13 residues in the CDR3. CDR3 nucleotide sequence: TGTGCCAGCCGGACTAGCCGGGCAGATACGCAGTATTTT. It yields the protein CASRTSRADTQYF.

The rearrangement joins TRBV5-5 to TRBJ1-4, with a possible D match to TRBD1 (5 bases). Germline V gene sequence: CDR1 SGHKS, CDR2 YYEKEE (reference sequence). The V end lost 2 bases, the J end lost 0 bases, and 11 bases lay between the germline ends. The CDR3 consists of 16 residues. CDR3 bases: TGTGCCAGCAGCTTACTACAGGTTACAACTAATGAAAAACTGTTTTTT. Translating it yields CASSLLQVTTNEKLFF.

V is TRBV4-1 and J is TRBJ2-1; D gene ambiguous. Trimming took 7 bases from V and 3 from J, leaving 16 bases between them. This CDR3 spans 15 amino acids. The germline gives CDR1 MGHRA, CDR2 YSYEKL. The CDR3 loop is CASTPAGRSYNEQFF. The CDR3, as DNA: TGCGCCAGCACCCCCGCCGGAAGGAGCTACAATGAGCAGTTCTTC.

This clone has more than one count but fewer than ten. The chain couples TRBV7-2 to TRBJ1-5; the D is unclear. The length of the CDR3 is 16 residues. V was shortened by 2 bases and J by 2 bases, with 13 bases between the two germline ends. Germline loops: CDR1 SGHTA, CDR2 FQGNSA. The DNA of the CDR3 is TGTGCCAGCAGCTTAATTGGAGGGTTAGGCAATCAGCCCCAGCATTTT. Amino acid sequence: CASSLIGGLGNQPQHF.

Comments on this clone: This sample also contains other DNA sequences that code for the same CDR3. The genes are TRBV28 and TRBJ1-5, with D perhaps TRBD1 (6 bases). The CDR3 is 14 amino acids. The V gene lost 8 bases and the J gene lost 1 base, with 12 bases spanning the gap. Germline V gene sequence: CDR1 MDHEN, CDR2 SYDVKM. CDR3 sequence (DNA): TGTGCCAGCCGACAGGTCCCAAGCAATCAGCCCCAGCATTTT. Encoded protein: CASRQVPSNQPQHF.

This clone has just a few counts. The chain joins TRBV5-1 to TRBJ1-2; TRBD1 is a possible D gene (5 bases). In germline, CDR1 is SGHRS, CDR2 YFSETQ. Trimming cost V 4 bases and J 4 bases, with 17 bases left between them. CDR3 length: 15 amino acids. The chain's CDR3 is CASSILGGEFYGYTF. CDR3 sequence (DNA): TGCGCCAGCAGCATATTGGGAGGGGAGTTCTATGGCTACACCTTC.

This clone appeared once. The gene calls are TRBV5-1 and TRBJ2-2, with a possible D match to TRBD2 (5 bases). Germline V gene lookup returns CDR1 SGHRS and CDR2 YFSETQ. The V end was cut by 0 bases, the J end by 7 bases, with 13 bases between. The CDR3 spans 15 residues. CDR3 residues: CASSLDGEFFGELFF. CDR3 nucleotide sequence: TGCGCCAGCAGCTTGGACGGGGAGTTCTTCGGGGAGCTGTTTTTT.

The gene calls are TRBV10-2 and TRBJ2-7; tentatively, D is TRBD1 (6 bases). Germline values: CDR1 WSHSY, CDR2 SAAADI. V was shortened by 5 bases and J by 6 bases, with 11 bases between the two germline ends. The CDR3 is 12 amino acids. The CDR3 bases are TGCGCCAGCAGTCTACAGGGCTTCGAGCAGTACGTC. This translates into CASSLQGFEQYV.

The chain recombines TRBV6-5 with TRBJ1-2; 8 bases fit TRBD1. The CDR3 contains 14 residues. With 2 bases clipped from V and 8 bases from J, the junction kept 7 bases outside the gene matches. Germline assignment: CDR1 MNHEY and CDR2 SVGAGI. CDR3 protein: CASSYQQGVRGYTF. For the CDR3, the DNA is TGTGCCAGCAGTTACCAACAGGGGGTAAGGGGCTACACCTTC.

CDR3 nucleotides: TGTGCCAGCAGCCAAGCCTCCTACCCACTGTTTTTT. It is translated as CASSQASYPLFF. The chain carries TRBV3-1 (or the pseudogene TRBV3-2) and TRBJ1-4; D gene ambiguous. The CDR3 runs 12 residues. Germline V gives CDR1 LGHDT, CDR2 YNNKEL (reference sequence). V lost 1 base to trimming and J lost 13 bases, with 10 bases between them.

The CDR3 loop reads CASSSLGDVTGELFF. The CDR3 nucleotides are TGTGCCAGCAGTTCCCTGGGGGACGTGACCGGGGAGCTGTTTTTT. The V call is TRBV27, the J call TRBJ2-2; either TRBD1 or TRBD2 may supply D (5 bases each). V shed 4 bases and J shed 5 bases, with 14 bases lying between them. Germline V lookup: CDR1 MNHEY, CDR2 SMNVEV (reference sequence). The CDR3 covers 15 residues.